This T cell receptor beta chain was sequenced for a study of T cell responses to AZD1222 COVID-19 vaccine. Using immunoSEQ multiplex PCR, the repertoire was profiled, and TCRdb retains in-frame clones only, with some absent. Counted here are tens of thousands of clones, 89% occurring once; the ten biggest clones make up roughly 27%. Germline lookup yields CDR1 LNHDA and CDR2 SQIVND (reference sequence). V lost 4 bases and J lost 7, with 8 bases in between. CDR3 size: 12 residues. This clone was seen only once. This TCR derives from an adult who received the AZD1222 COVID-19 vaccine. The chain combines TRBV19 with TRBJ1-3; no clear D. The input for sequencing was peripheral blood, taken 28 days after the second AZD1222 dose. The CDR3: CASSSTPNTIYF. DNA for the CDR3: TGTGCCAGTAGTAGTACACCGAACACCATATATTTT. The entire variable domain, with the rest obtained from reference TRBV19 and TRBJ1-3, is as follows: DGGITQSPKYLFRKEGQNVTLSCEQNLNHDAMYWYRQDPGQGLRLIYYSQIVNDFQKGDIAEGYSVSREKKESFPLTVTSAQKNPTAFYLCASSSTPNTIYFGEGSWLTVV.